One T cell receptor beta chain is described in this entry. Between the trimmed V and J ends, which lost 1 base and 1 base, there was a span of 10 bases. CDR3 length equals 15 residues. The germline CDR1 and CDR2 sequences are LNHDA and SQIVND (reference sequence). In the authors' methods: It was from reference gene primer amplification that nucleated cell counts were estimated. TCRdb's table, derived via immunoSEQ multiplex PCR, lists solely in-frame clones and lacks some. V, J and clone size derive from that table, while D and trimming were established from the DNA sequence. The sample has about 87,000 clones; 85% to 90% are singletons. This entry comes from a study of blood T cell repertoires in COVID-19. On the study more broadly: The study drew acute and convalescent COVID-19 samples from the United States, Italy and Spain. PBMCs, B-cell-depleted T cells, or T cells were the source of the cDNA or gDNA that made up the material.

The TCR comes from a man aged 35 to 55 with acute or convalescent COVID-19. The sequencing input was peripheral blood. The chain is built from TRBV19 and TRBJ1-2; TRBD1 is a possible D gene (6 bases). Here the CDR3 reads CASSIGDTINYGYTF. CDR3 bases: TGTGCCAGTAGTATAGGGGACACCATTAACTATGGCTACACCTTC.